The 19 T cell receptor beta chains in this list originate from one sample, sequenced in a study of blood T cells in healthy people across ages. The authors ran a second PCR of about 7 to 11 cycles using a sample-barcoded 5' primer and a J-beta primer mix. MiXCR, applied by TCRdb to the 5' RACE reads, yields one record per CDR3 protein. The sample yields more than 650,000 distinct CDR3 sequences, more than 25% seen once. The sample was also linked to a second study, of T cells of mothers and their children.

The source material was blood. The receptor set was obtained from a boy younger than 18 in good health.

This clonotype was counted between two and nine times. V is TRBV5-5 and J is TRBJ1-3, with TRBD1 matching over 7 bases. The CDR3 is 15 amino acids. V lost 4 bases, J lost 0 bases, and 4 bases stayed unmatched. Germline values: CDR1 SGHKS, CDR2 YYEKEE (reference sequence). This chain's CDR3 is CASSRQGHSGNTIYF. As DNA, the CDR3 is TGTGCCAGCAGCCGACAGGGCCACTCTGGAAACACCATATATTTT.

In its sample, this clonotype was seen once. The genes are TRBV20-1 and TRBJ1-6; weak D call: TRBD1 (6 bases). This CDR3 is 12 amino acids long. The V and J ends lost 3 bases and 14 bases respectively, with 14 bases between them. The germline CDR1 and CDR2 sequences are DFQATT and SNEGSKA (reference sequence). DNA for the CDR3: TGCAGTGCTAGGATCTCTAAGGGGGCCCTCCACTTT. Translated: CSARISKGALHF.

The table lists this clonotype with a few counts. This chain links TRBV5-1 with TRBJ1-3; D is uncertain. Trimming stripped 0 bases from V and 2 bases from J, with 6 bases between. The CDR3 is 14 residues long. Germline V gene data show CDR1 as SGHRS and CDR2 as YFSETQ. The CDR3 DNA follows: TGCGCCAGCAGCTTGGGAGATGCTGGAAACACCATATATTTT. This gives the protein CASSLGDAGNTIYF. Based on the CDR3 plus reference TRBV5-1 and TRBJ1-3, the full variable domain is KAGVTQTPRYLIKTRGQQVTLSCSPISGHRSVSWYQQTPGQGLQFLFEYFSETQRNKGNFPGRFSGRQFSNSRSEMNVSTLELGDSALYLCASSLGDAGNTIYFGEGSWLTVV.

Note on this clonotype: One end of the junction does not line up with germline, which may come from a read error. This chain connects TRBV5-6 to TRBJ2-5; 8 bases line up with TRBD2. The CDR3 spans 16 residues. CDR1 SGHDT and CDR2 YYEEEE come from the germline V gene. This chain's CDR3 is CASSGGSGGLQEAQYF. The CDR3 coding sequence is TGTGCCAGCAGCGGGGGAAGCGGGGGCCTTCAAGAGGCCCAGTACTTC.

With respect to this clonotype: The junction departs from germline at one end; a sequencing error may be responsible. The V gene is TRBV12-5, the J gene TRBJ2-3; D is unresolved. The CDR3 consists of 16 residues. CDR1 and CDR2 from the germline V gene are LGHNT and FRNRAP. The CDR3 protein is CASGLGASKGADTLYF. The CDR3 region has the DNA TGTGCTAGTGGTTTGGGGGCATCTAAAGGCGCAGATACGCTGTATTTT.

The rearrangement links TRBV6-2 or TRBV6-3 to TRBJ2-2, with D hard to call. In germline, CDR1 is MNHEY, CDR2 SVGEGT. V was trimmed by 2 bases and J by 8 bases, leaving 15 bases between them. This CDR3 is 15 amino acids long. Written as DNA, the CDR3 is TGTGCCAGCAGTTACCCAACTCTCTTAACGGGGGAGCTGTTTTTT. Translation gives CASSYPTLLTGELFF.

V is TRBV18 and J is TRBJ2-1; no definite D call. The assigned J gene may be wrong: the sequence end matches TRBJ2-7 better. Germline CDR1 reads KGHSH; CDR2 reads LQKENI. The CDR3 is 15 amino acids. The CDR3 loop is CASSPPVGFENAQYF. CDR3 nucleotide sequence: TGTGCCAGCTCACCACCGGTCGGGTTTGAGAATGCGCAGTACTTC.

This clonotype was seen at least ten times. The V and J genes are TRBV7-3 and TRBJ2-3, with no clear D. The V gene lost 0 bases and the J gene lost 3 bases, with 4 bases spanning the gap. The germline gives CDR1 SGHTA, CDR2 FQGTGA. The CDR3 spans 13 residues. This CDR3 is CASSLTGTDTQYF. Here the CDR3 DNA reads TGTGCCAGCAGCTTAACAGGGACAGATACGCAGTATTTT.

This clonotype was seen a handful of times. This rearrangement joins TRBV28 to TRBJ2-7, with 7 nucleotides matching TRBD1. With V trimmed by 2 bases and J by 3 bases, 1 base remained unmatched. The CDR3 is 13 amino acids. Germline loops: CDR1 MDHEN, CDR2 SYDVKM. CDR3 coding DNA: TGTGCCAGCAGTTTAAGGGGGCACTACGAGCAGTACTTC. It translates to CASSLRGHYEQYF.

This clonotype showed up just a few times. This chain links TRBV28 with TRBJ2-1; D assignment may be TRBD1 or TRBD2 (6 bases each). The V gene lost 7 bases and the J gene lost 8 bases, with 9 bases spanning the gap. Looked up from germline, CDR1 is MDHEN and CDR2 is SYDVKM. The CDR3 has 11 residues. For the CDR3, the DNA is TGTGCCAGCACGGAGGGGGATGAGCAGTTCTTC. Residues: CASTEGDEQFF.

This sequence joins TRBV14 and TRBJ2-6; 10 bases agree with TRBD2. CDR1 and CDR2 (germline): SGHDN, FVKESK. This CDR3 has 18 residues. J was trimmed by 1 base and V by 0 bases; bases with no gene match: 3. CDR3 residues: CASSQESGGASGANVLTF. CDR3 DNA sequence: TGTGCCAGCAGCCAAGAGAGCGGGGGGGCTTCTGGGGCCAACGTCCTGACTTTC.

This clonotype appeared a few times. This chain uses TRBV29-1 with TRBJ2-5; tentative D call: TRBD2 (5 bases). Germline CDR1 reads SQVTM; CDR2 reads ANQGSEA. The CDR3 has 12 amino acids. V dropped 5 bases and J dropped 5 bases, with 12 bases sitting between them. Here the CDR3 reads CSVREGRETQYF. DNA for the CDR3: TGCAGCGTTCGCGAGGGTAGGGAGACCCAGTACTTC.

By its share, this clonotype is medium-sized. The rearrangement links TRBV4-1 to TRBJ2-3; TRBD1 might be the D (6 bases). The V and J ends lost 0 bases and 1 base respectively, with 14 bases between them. In germline, CDR1 is MGHRA, CDR2 YSYEKL. The CDR3 is made up of 17 amino acids. The CDR3 coding sequence is TGCGCCAGCAGCCAAGACTACAGGGCCCCGGGCACAGATACGCAGTATTTT. Protein sequence: CASSQDYRAPGTDTQYF.

This clonotype occurred a few times. V and J are TRBV14 and TRBJ1-2, with a weak D call TRBD1 (5 bases). The CDR3 runs to 16 residues. Trimming cost V 4 bases and J 4 bases, with 19 bases left between them. Looked up from germline, CDR1 is SGHDN and CDR2 is FVKESK. The DNA of the CDR3 is TGTGCCAGCAGCCCAACGACAGCGCCCGACCCCTATGGCTACACCTTC. Translated, it gives CASSPTTAPDPYGYTF.

The V call is TRBV7-9, the J call TRBJ2-5, with 7 bases aligning to TRBD2. Germline CDR1 is SEHNR and CDR2 is FQNEAQ (reference sequence). With V trimmed by 6 bases and J by 11 bases, 12 bases remained unmatched. The CDR3 sequence is 13 residues long. The CDR3 sequence: CASSSASGAEQYF. The DNA of the CDR3 is TGTGCCAGCAGTTCCGCTAGCGGCGCGGAGCAGTACTTC. The variable domain in full, completed from reference TRBV7-9 and TRBJ2-5, reads DTGVSQNPRHKITKRGQNVTFRCDPISEHNRLYWYRQTLGQGPEFLTYFQNEAQLEKSRLLSDRFSAERPKGSFSTLEIQRTEQGDSAMYLCASSSASGAEQYFGPGTRLLVL.

The V and J genes are TRBV10-3 and TRBJ2-3; 10 nucleotides match TRBD2. Germline CDR1 and CDR2: ENHRY and SYGVKD. This CDR3 spans 15 amino acids. Germline trimming cut 0 bases from V and 7 bases from J; bases unmatched to any gene: 4. The CDR3 reads CAISESTSGVYTQYF. The CDR3 DNA reads TGTGCCATCAGTGAGTCAACTAGCGGGGTGTATACGCAGTATTTT.

There are a few counts of this clonotype. The chain combines TRBV27 with TRBJ1-4; D is ambiguous. Trimming cost V 11 bases and J 4 bases, with 14 bases left between them. Germline V gives CDR1 MNHEY, CDR2 SMNVEV (reference sequence). The length of the CDR3 is 13 residues. In nucleotides, the CDR3 is TGTGCCGCACGGGATTCACGTAATGAAAAACTGTTTTTT. Amino acids: CAARDSRNEKLFF. The full variable domain, in which reference TRBV27 and TRBJ1-4 provide the parts outside the CDR3, is EAQVTQNPRYLITVTGKKLTVTCSQNMNHEYMSWYRQDPGLGLRQIYYSMNVEVTDKGDVPEGYKVSRKEKRNFPLILESPSPNQTSLYFCAARDSRNEKLFFGSGTQLSVL.

This clonotype was seen a few times. This chain joins TRBV7-6 and TRBJ2-5; possibly TRBD1 for D (6 bases). In germline, CDR1 is SGHVS, CDR2 FNYEAQ. The V end lost 2 bases, the J end lost 5 bases, and 21 bases lay between the germline ends. The CDR3 has 17 residues. The CDR3 region is CASSLFSVRIDRETQYF. The CDR3 DNA follows: TGTGCCAGCAGCTTATTTAGCGTTAGGATCGACAGGGAGACCCAGTACTTC.

This clonotype was found a few times. The J gene is TRBJ2-1, the V gene TRBV6-2 or TRBV6-3, with 10 bases matching TRBD2. The J segment lost 3 bases and the V segment lost 0 bases, leaving 5 bases of the junction unmatched. CDR1 and CDR2 (germline): MNHEY, SVGEGT. The CDR3 runs 17 residues. The CDR3 DNA reads as TGTGCCAGCAGTTACTCAGCTCTAGCGGGAGTCTACAATGAGCAGTTCTTC. Its protein is CASSYSALAGVYNEQFF.